The 22 T cell receptor beta chains in this list originate from one sample, sequenced in a study of cytomegalovirus exposure and HLA in healthy donors. PCR used 60 Vbeta primers and 13 Jbeta primers. The assay was immunoSEQ multiplex PCR, and TCRdb's table has in-frame clones only and misses some. The sample records 160,000 or so clones, roughly 77% being singletons. Sequences were obtained from PBMCs. Receptors were obtained from a man younger than 40 in good health and CMV-seropositive.

The chain employs TRBV28 and TRBJ1-5; perhaps TRBD1 as D (5 bases). The length of the CDR3 is 11 residues. The V and J ends lost 9 bases and 7 bases respectively, with 10 bases between them. Germline assignment: CDR1 MDHEN and CDR2 SYDVKM. As DNA, the CDR3 is TGTGCCAGTTCGGGGGTACAGCCCCAGCATTTT. Translated, it gives CASSGVQPQHF.

Concerning this clone: At one end, the junction sequence differs from germline, possibly due to a read error. The CDR3 sequence is CASTQRTSDETQYF. The DNA of the CDR3 is TGCGCCAGCACCCAAAGGACTAGCGATGAGACCCAGTACTTC. The gene calls are TRBV4-1 and TRBJ2-5, with TRBD2 matching over 9 bases. Looked up from germline, CDR1 is MGHRA and CDR2 is YSYEKL. The CDR3 runs 14 residues.

The CDR3 loop is CASSYDNAPSYEQYF. The CDR3 DNA sequence: TGTGCCAGCAGCTACGACAATGCACCCTCCTACGAGCAGTACTTC. The rearrangement links TRBV6-5 to TRBJ2-7, with D unclear. V shed 6 bases and J shed 0 bases, with 15 bases lying between them. CDR3 length: 15 residues. Germline V lookup: CDR1 MNHEY, CDR2 SVGAGI.

This rearrangement joins TRBV28 to TRBJ1-1, with D unclear. V lost 6 bases, J lost 0 bases, and 11 bases lay in between. This CDR3 spans 14 amino acids. CDR1 is MDHEN, CDR2 SYDVKM, per germline. The CDR3 coding sequence is TGTGCCAGCAGGGCCCCCCCCTTGAACACTGAAGCTTTCTTT. It yields the protein CASRAPPLNTEAFF.

The chain is built from TRBV5-1 and TRBJ2-7; a possible D gene is TRBD1 (5 bases). Germline V gene data show CDR1 as SGHRS and CDR2 as YFSETQ. The CDR3 is 13 residues long. V lost 1 base and J lost 3, with 8 bases in between. CDR3 DNA sequence: TGCGCCAGCAGCTTGCAGGGAAACTACGAGCAGTACTTC. This codes for CASSLQGNYEQYF.

V gene TRBV5-1 combines with J gene TRBJ2-7; 7 positions match TRBD1. The germline gives CDR1 SGHRS, CDR2 YFSETQ. The CDR3 spans 14 residues. Trimming took 4 bases from V and 7 from J; bases not matched to a gene: 11. This chain's CDR3 is CASSNRDSSREQYF. The CDR3 DNA is TGCGCCAGCAGCAACCGGGACAGTTCTCGTGAGCAGTACTTC.

The chain uses TRBV2 and TRBJ1-6, with 8 bases matching TRBD1. This CDR3 spans 15 amino acids. With V trimmed by 2 bases and J by 9 bases, 6 bases remained unmatched. Germline lookup yields CDR1 SNHLY and CDR2 FYNNEI. The CDR3 nucleotides read TGTGCCAGCAGTGAAACCACAGGGGGTTCTTCACCCCTCCACTTT. It translates to CASSETTGGSSPLHF.

V is TRBV28 and J is TRBJ1-1, with 9 nucleotides matching TRBD1. The CDR3 runs to 15 residues. V trimming: 6 bases; J trimming: 2 bases; junction bases outside the gene matches: 7. Germline values: CDR1 MDHEN, CDR2 SYDVKM. The DNA for the CDR3 is TGTGCCAGCAGCCGTCCGGGACAGGGAAACACTGAAGCTTTCTTT. This encodes CASSRPGQGNTEAFF. Full variable domain (rest looked up from reference TRBV28 and TRBJ1-1): DVKVTQSSRYLVKRTGEKVFLECVQDMDHENMFWYRQDPGLGLRLIYFSYDVKMKEKGDIPEGYSVSREKKERFSLILESASTNQTSMYLCASSRPGQGNTEAFFGQGTRLTVV.

This chain links TRBV6-1 with TRBJ1-1; maybe TRBD1 (5 bases). There are 16 residues in the CDR3. V shed 0 bases and J shed 0 bases, with 11 bases lying between them. Germline V gives CDR1 MNHNS, CDR2 SASEGT. CDR3 DNA: TGTGCCAGCAGTGAAGCTGCGGGACGGATGAACACTGAAGCTTTCTTT. Its translation is CASSEAAGRMNTEAFF.

The chain couples TRBV29-1 to TRBJ1-1; TRBD1 matches 11 bases. The CDR3 has 14 amino acids. Germline values: CDR1 SQVTM, CDR2 ANQGSEA. J was trimmed by 1 base and V by 7 bases; bases with no gene match: 5. The CDR3 DNA reads as TGCAGCGCTGGCGGGACAGGGGGGAACACTGAAGCTTTCTTT. Translation gives CSAGGTGGNTEAFF. Supplemented by reference TRBV29-1 and TRBJ1-1, the full variable domain reads SAVISQKPSRDICQRGTSLTIQCQVDSQVTMMFWYRQQPGQSLTLIATANQGSEATYESGFVIDKFPISRPNLTFSTLTVSNMSPEDSSIYLCSAGGTGGNTEAFFGQGTRLTVV.

The chain has TRBV28 and TRBJ2-1, with TRBD2 matching over 10 bases. Trimming at V came to 2 bases and at J to 8 bases, leaving 9 bases not matched to a gene. This CDR3 is 16 amino acids long. The germline CDR1 and CDR2 sequences are MDHEN and SYDVKM. CDR3 region: CASSLHRLAGFDEQFF. The CDR3 nucleotides are TGTGCCAGCAGTTTACATCGACTAGCGGGTTTTGATGAGCAGTTCTTC.

The gene calls are TRBV7-3 and TRBJ1-5; D may be TRBD1 (6 bases). Germline values: CDR1 SGHTA, CDR2 FQGTGA. The CDR3 covers 18 residues. The V end was cut by 1 base, the J end by 0 bases, with 16 bases between. The CDR3 nucleotides read TGTGCCAGCAGCTTAATTAGGCAGGGGTTCTATAGCAATCAGCCCCAGCATTTT. Encoded protein: CASSLIRQGFYSNQPQHF.

V usage is TRBV23-1 and J usage is TRBJ2-5; 7 bases match TRBD2. TRBV23-1 counts as an open reading frame of uncertain function. With 3 bases clipped from V and 5 bases from J, the junction kept 15 bases outside the gene matches. This CDR3 has 17 residues. This CDR3 is CASSHSSHWTGGETQYF. In DNA, the CDR3 is TGCGCCAGCAGTCACTCCAGTCATTGGACCGGGGGGGAGACCCAGTACTTC.

The chain uses TRBV27 and TRBJ2-7; TRBD1 matches 8 bases. Germline V gene data show CDR1 as MNHEY and CDR2 as SMNVEV (reference sequence). V trimming: 5 bases; J trimming: 4 bases; junction bases outside the gene matches: 7. The CDR3 is 14 amino acids. This chain's CDR3 is CASSIRGLGYEQYF. CDR3 nucleotide sequence: TGTGCCAGCAGTATCAGGGGGCTTGGATACGAGCAGTACTTC.

As for this clone: One end of the junction is discordant with germline, which a read error may explain. The chain links TRBV15 to TRBJ2-7; 12 bases fit TRBD1. Germline-derived CDR1 and CDR2 are LNHNV and YYDKDF (reference sequence). The CDR3 runs 14 residues. Here the CDR3 DNA reads TGTGCCACCAGTACCGGGACAGGGGGCGCGGTGGGCCACTTC. Protein sequence: CATSTGTGGAVGHF. The full variable domain, completed using reference TRBV15 and TRBJ2-7, is DAMVIQNPRYQVTQFGKPVTLSCSQTLNHNVMYWYQQKSSQAPKLLFHYYDKDFNNEADTPDNFQSRRPNTSFCFLDIRSPGLGDTAMYLCATSTGTGGAVGHFGPGTRLTVT.

The chain recombines TRBV5-1 with TRBJ2-5; 9 nucleotides align to TRBD2. CDR1 is SGHRS and CDR2 is YFSETQ in the germline V gene. V lost 0 bases and J lost 10; bases outside the gene matches: 10. The CDR3 totals 15 residues. CDR3 sequence (DNA): TGCGCCAGCAGCTTGGCCATAGCGGGGGAGGGAGACCAGTACTTC. This encodes CASSLAIAGEGDQYF.

With regard to this clone: Other DNA sequences in this specimen translate into the identical CDR3. V and J are TRBV9 and TRBJ2-5, with D possibly TRBD2 on 5 matching bases. Trimming left V 0 bases short and J 2 bases short, with 8 bases between. The germline gives CDR1 SGDLS, CDR2 YYNGEE. CDR3 length: 14 residues. CDR3 loop: CASSVGGAQETQYF. The CDR3 coding sequence is TGTGCCAGCAGCGTAGGGGGAGCTCAAGAGACCCAGTACTTC. The complete variable domain, with remaining parts taken from reference TRBV9 and TRBJ2-5, reads DSGVTQTPKHLITATGQRVTLRCSPRSGDLSVYWYQQSLDQGLQFLIQYYNGEERAKGNILERFSAQQFPDLHSELNLSSLELGDSALYFCASSVGGAQETQYFGPGTRLLVL.

V and J are TRBV5-1 and TRBJ1-5; possibly TRBD1 for D (5 bases). This CDR3 spans 16 amino acids. Trimming took off 4 bases at V and 0 bases at J, with 14 bases between the two ends. Germline values: CDR1 SGHRS, CDR2 YFSETQ. CDR3 DNA: TGCGCCAGCAGCCAGGTACAGGATTATAGCAATCAGCCCCAGCATTTT. This translates into CASSQVQDYSNQPQHF.

A few counts support this clone. The rearrangement links TRBV6-5 to TRBJ1-1, with TRBD1 as a possible D gene (6 bases). V was clipped by 6 bases and J by 7 bases, with 21 bases between them. Germline V gives CDR1 MNHEY, CDR2 SVGAGI. The CDR3 contains 15 residues. DNA of the CDR3: TGTGCCAGCAGCCGAACCCCGGACAGATTATATGAAGCTTTCTTT. The encoded protein is CASSRTPDRLYEAFF.

This clone occurred once. The same CDR3 is also encoded by other DNA sequences in this sample. The DNA of the CDR3 is TGTGCCAGCAGCGTAGTCGGAGGCTCTGGAAACACCATATATTTT. Translated: CASSVVGGSGNTIYF. The chain employs TRBV9 and TRBJ1-3, with no clear D. This CDR3 has 15 amino acids. The V gene's germline CDR1 is SGDLS and CDR2 YYNGEE. V shed 0 bases and J shed 0 bases, with 7 bases lying between them.

This chain connects TRBV18 to TRBJ2-2; possibly TRBD1 for D (6 bases). Germline CDR1 is KGHSH and CDR2 is LQKENI. The CDR3 is made up of 17 amino acids. Trimming took 0 bases from V and 0 from J, leaving 11 bases between them. The CDR3 spells CASSPPIGTPNTGELFF. The CDR3 DNA follows: TGTGCCAGCTCACCACCGATTGGGACACCGAACACCGGGGAGCTGTTTTTT. The full variable domain, its missing parts supplied by reference TRBV18 and TRBJ2-2, is NAGVMQNPRHLVRRRGQEARLRCSPMKGHSHVYWYRQLPEEGLKFMVYLQKENIIDESGMPKERFSAEFPKEGPSILRIQQVVRGDSAAYFCASSPPIGTPNTGELFFGEGSRLTVL.

J is TRBJ2-5 and V is TRBV4-3, with D perhaps TRBD1 (7 bases). There are 15 residues in the CDR3. Germline values: CDR1 LGHNA, CDR2 YSLEER. Trimming cost V 4 bases and J 1 base, with 13 bases left between them. The CDR3 DNA follows: TGCGCCAGCAGCCCTTGGAGGGGGCCCCAAGAGACCCAGTACTTC. Its translation is CASSPWRGPQETQYF.